This T cell receptor (beta chain) comes out of a study of shared clonotypes between healthy human individuals. Terminally differentiated effector memory CD45RA+ cells were excluded from the naive CD8 cells, which were CD45RO-negative and positively selected for CCR7. Remarks on this clone: Distinct nucleotide sequences in the sample also encode this CDR3.

The CDR3 spans 12 residues. Germline loops: CDR1 SGHDT, CDR2 YYEEEE. V was clipped by 0 bases and J by 6 bases, with 3 bases between them. Per sorted-subset replicate PCR, input was 200 to 250 ng DNA, representing tens of thousands of T cell genomes. Repertoires were generated with immunoSEQ multiplex PCR, while TCRdb's copy carries only in-frame clones and drops some. Among about 2 million clones listed, approximately 95% were seen once. The sequence derives from a man younger than 30 in good health. The V gene is TRBV5-6, the J gene TRBJ2-2; no firm D call. The specimen sequenced was naive CD8+ T cells sorted from blood. In nucleotides, the CDR3 is TGTGCCAGCAGCTTGGTCTCCGGGGAGCTGTTTTTT. Its translation is CASSLVSGELFF.